The 10 T cell receptor beta chains reported below all come from one sample, sequenced in a study of blood T cells in healthy people across ages. A second PCR of roughly 7 to 11 cycles used a sample-barcoded 5' primer and a J-beta primer mix. TCRdb reprocessed the 5' RACE reads with MiXCR, giving one entry per CDR3 protein. This table holds hundreds of thousands of distinct CDR3 sequences, approximately 25% found once. The same data also contributed to another study, on T cells of mothers and their children.

Sequenced sample: blood. These receptors were collected from a boy between 10 and 17 years old in good health.

The chain couples TRBV7-8 to TRBJ1-3; no reliable D call. The length of the CDR3 is 15 residues. V was clipped by 7 bases and J by 0 bases, with 13 bases between them. Per germline, CDR1 SGHVS and CDR2 FQNEAQ. CDR3 bases: TGTGCCAGCACCGAGGCTGCCCCCTCTGGAAACACCATATATTTT. Residues: CASTEAAPSGNTIYF.

The V gene is TRBV28, the J gene TRBJ2-5, with a tentative D call TRBD2 (7 bases). TRBJ2-7 explains the end of the DNA better; the J call may be wrong. Germline-derived CDR1 and CDR2 are MDHEN and SYDVKM. CDR3 size: 13 residues. The CDR3 protein is CASTEGGLGEQYF. The DNA for the CDR3 is TGTGCCAGCACCGAGGGGGGGCTCGGCGAGCAGTACTTC.

The rearrangement links TRBV28 to TRBJ2-7; 10 bases fit TRBD2. The CDR3 sequence is 14 residues long. V lost 4 bases, J lost 10 bases, and 10 bases stayed unmatched. Germline CDR1 MDHEN, CDR2 SYDVKM. CDR3 sequence reads: CASSSAGAGGEQYF. Here the CDR3 DNA reads TGTGCCAGCAGTTCGGCCGGAGCGGGAGGGGAACAGTACTTC. Using reference TRBV28 and TRBJ2-7 for the parts outside the CDR3, the full variable domain is DVKVTQSSRYLVKRTGEKVFLECVQDMDHENMFWYRQDPGLGLRLIYFSYDVKMKEKGDIPEGYSVSREKKERFSLILESASTNQTSMYLCASSSAGAGGEQYFGPGTRLTVT.

This clonotype was picked up a small number of times. CDR3 residues: CSAQEGGYF. The CDR3 DNA is TGCAGCGCCCAGGAAGGGGGGTATTTT. The genes are TRBV29-1 and TRBJ2-3, with D perhaps TRBD1 (6 bases). This CDR3 is 9 amino acids long. CDR1 is SQVTM, CDR2 ANQGSEA, per germline. The V end was cut by 7 bases, the J end by 14 bases, with 13 bases between.

The J gene is TRBJ2-1, the V gene TRBV10-3; 11 bases align to TRBD2. Per the germline V gene, CDR1 is ENHRY and CDR2 is SYGVKD. The CDR3 runs to 14 residues. The ends lost 8 bases at V and 9 bases at J; junction bases unmatched: 9. The CDR3 loop is CAIQVLAGDGEQFF. In DNA form, the CDR3 reads TGTGCCATCCAGGTACTAGCGGGGGACGGTGAGCAGTTCTTC.

J is TRBJ2-1 and V is TRBV20-1; the match to TRBD2 covers 8 bases. From germline, CDR1 is DFQATT and CDR2 SNEGSKA (reference sequence). The CDR3 runs to 13 residues. V trimming: 6 bases; J trimming: 5 bases; junction bases outside the gene matches: 6. CDR3 sequence reads: CSARGLENNEQFF. The CDR3, as DNA: TGCAGTGCGCGGGGACTAGAAAACAATGAGCAGTTCTTC.

This chain uses TRBV28 with TRBJ2-1; the D gene is possibly TRBD1 (5 bases). There are 13 residues in the CDR3. V was trimmed by 7 bases and J by 7 bases, leaving 14 bases between them. Germline V CDR1 and CDR2: MDHEN, SYDVKM. The CDR3 loop is CASILAGSNEQFF. The CDR3, as DNA: TGTGCCAGCATTCTTGCAGGGTCTAATGAGCAGTTCTTC.

This clonotype has just a few counts. The missing conserved phenylalanine or tryptophan at the end of this CDR3 makes a read error likely. CDR3 sequence reads: CASRPDGFSNQPQHL. DNA for the CDR3: TGTGCCAGCAGGCCGGACGGGTTTAGCAATCAGCCCCAGCATCTT. This rearrangement joins TRBV5-5 to TRBJ1-5, with unresolved D. CDR3 length: 15 residues. Trimming took 5 bases from V and 0 from J, leaving 12 bases between them. In germline, CDR1 is SGHKS, CDR2 YYEKEE (reference sequence).

This chain connects TRBV29-1 to TRBJ2-5; possible D gene TRBD2, 6 bases. V was trimmed by 5 bases and J by 5 bases, leaving 18 bases between them. The germline CDR1 and CDR2 sequences are SQVTM and ANQGSEA. The CDR3 has 14 amino acids. The CDR3 reads CSVFSLAIMETQYF. CDR3 DNA: TGCAGCGTTTTCTCTCTAGCGATTATGGAGACCCAGTACTTC. Filled out from reference TRBV29-1 and TRBJ2-5, the complete variable domain reads SAVISQKPSRDICQRGTSLTIQCQVDSQVTMMFWYRQQPGQSLTLIATANQGSEATYESGFVIDKFPISRPNLTFSTLTVSNMSPEDSSIYLCSVFSLAIMETQYFGPGTRLLVL.

V gene TRBV9 combines with J gene TRBJ2-1; 11 bases fit TRBD2. The trim removed 0 bases at V and 10 bases at J, leaving 6 bases unmatched. CDR1 SGDLS and CDR2 YYNGEE come from the germline V gene. This CDR3 comprises 15 residues. CDR3 sequence reads: CASSVGLAGGGEQFF. The CDR3, as DNA: TGTGCCAGCAGCGTAGGCCTAGCGGGAGGAGGGGAGCAGTTCTTC.